The entry below describes one TCR beta chain. This specimen comes from a study of blood T cell repertoires in COVID-19. Background on the study: From T cells, B-cell-depleted T cells, or PBMCs came the material, which was cDNA or gDNA.

The data were produced by immunoSEQ multiplex PCR, yet TCRdb's version contains in-frame clones alone and is incomplete. This table has some 240,000 clones, roughly 89% appearing once. Trimming removed 4 bases at V and 4 bases at J, with 12 bases between. Looked up from germline, CDR1 is SGHRS and CDR2 is YFSETQ. The CDR3 totals 13 residues. The chain couples TRBV5-1 to TRBJ2-7; possible D gene TRBD1, 6 bases. The sequenced material came from peripheral blood. The sequence was obtained from a middle-aged woman who had recovered from COVID-19. The CDR3 region has the DNA TGCGCCAGCAGCCCCCGGGACATGTACGAGCAGTACTTC. Translation: CASSPRDMYEQYF.